This TCR beta chain was recovered during a study of CD8 T cells in Susac syndrome. About the study: Sequenced Susac syndrome patients included five or six with clinically active disease and eight in remission. Study-level findings and limits: The study conceded that relatively few individuals underwent its TCR sequencing and HLA analysis.

In regard to this clonotype: Its antigen remains unidentified.

In germline, CDR1 is SQVTM, CDR2 ANQGSEA. This CDR3 contains 13 residues. V dropped 3 bases and J dropped 2 bases, with 10 bases sitting between them. After extraction with the RNeasy kit, roughly 0.5 to 1 ug of the RNA was reverse transcribed using random hexamers. A multiplex approach, immunoSEQ multiplex PCR, amplified TCR beta CDR3 across 54 Vbeta and 13 Jbeta. Each CDR3 protein is one row after TCRdb ran MiXCR on the immunoSEQ multiplex PCR reads. The top ten clones hold about 0.13% of a sample with about 160,000 distinct CDR3 sequences, about 96% of them seen once. TEMRA cells were FACS-enriched, and CD8+ and CD4+ T cells were isolated negatively.

This rearrangement joins TRBV29-1 to TRBJ1-2; possibly TRBD1 for D (5 bases). Sequenced sample: CD4+ T cells from PBMCs. This sequence originates from a human donor with Susac syndrome. The CDR3 loop is CSVEAGINYGYTF. The CDR3 DNA sequence: TGCAGCGTTGAGGCAGGGATAAACTATGGCTACACCTTC.